This TCR beta chain was profiled in a study of T-cell reconstitution after alpha-beta-depleted transplantation in children. Study-wide results and limits: One year after transplant, T-cell counts and diversity came mostly from newly produced T cells.

The CDR3 is made up of 13 amino acids. Trimming pared 2 bases from V and 12 bases from J, leaving 13 bases between. The germline CDR1 and CDR2 sequences are SGHTA and FQGNSA. Note on this clonotype: Its antigen is currently unknown.

During its preparation, the TCRbeta library received unique molecular identifiers. TCRdb called the PCR reads again in MiXCR, with one record for every CDR3 protein. The sample has about 510,000 distinct CDR3 sequences; over 9.5% are singletons. V gene TRBV7-2 combines with J gene TRBJ1-4; D ambiguous. This TCR was recovered from a female patient aged 2 to 10 who had a stem cell transplant for aplastic anemia, so the T cells may come from the graft donor. Here the sequenced sample was PBMCs, mostly from graft donor cells, taken 180 days after TCRalphabeta/CD19-depleted stem cell transplant. CDR3 nucleotide sequence: TGTGCCAGCAGCTTATGGAGTCTGGAGGAACTGTTTTTT. This sequence encodes CASSLWSLEELFF.